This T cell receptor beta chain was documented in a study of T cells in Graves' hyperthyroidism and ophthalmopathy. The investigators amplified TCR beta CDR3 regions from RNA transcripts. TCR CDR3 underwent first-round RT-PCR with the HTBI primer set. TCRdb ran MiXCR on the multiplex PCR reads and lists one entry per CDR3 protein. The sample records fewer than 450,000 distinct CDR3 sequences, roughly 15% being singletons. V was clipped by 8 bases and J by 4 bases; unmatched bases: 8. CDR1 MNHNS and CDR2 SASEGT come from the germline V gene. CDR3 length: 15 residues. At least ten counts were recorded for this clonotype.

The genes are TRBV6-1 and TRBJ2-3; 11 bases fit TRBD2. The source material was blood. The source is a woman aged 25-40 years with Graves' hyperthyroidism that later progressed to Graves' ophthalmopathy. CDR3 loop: CASGQLAGDADTQYF. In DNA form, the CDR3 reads TGTGCCAGCGGACAACTAGCGGGAGACGCAGATACGCAGTATTTT.